The present T cell receptor (beta chain) was sequenced within a study of T cell changes during pregnancy in multiple sclerosis. TCRdb's table, derived via immunoSEQ multiplex PCR, lists solely in-frame clones and lacks some. The sample lists around 88,000 clones; about 90% were seen once. V was shortened by 1 base and J by 0 bases, with 10 bases between the two germline ends. The CDR3 is made up of 15 amino acids. Germline V gives CDR1 SGHDN, CDR2 FVKESK. The rearrangement links TRBV14 to TRBJ2-7, with unresolved D. The sequence came from a female donor in good health, enrolled as a control in a pregnancy study. This sample comprised peripheral blood, obtained after pregnancy. Here the CDR3 reads CASSQVSLYSYEQYF. Written as DNA, the CDR3 is TGTGCCAGCAGCCAAGTGTCCTTGTACTCCTACGAGCAGTACTTC.